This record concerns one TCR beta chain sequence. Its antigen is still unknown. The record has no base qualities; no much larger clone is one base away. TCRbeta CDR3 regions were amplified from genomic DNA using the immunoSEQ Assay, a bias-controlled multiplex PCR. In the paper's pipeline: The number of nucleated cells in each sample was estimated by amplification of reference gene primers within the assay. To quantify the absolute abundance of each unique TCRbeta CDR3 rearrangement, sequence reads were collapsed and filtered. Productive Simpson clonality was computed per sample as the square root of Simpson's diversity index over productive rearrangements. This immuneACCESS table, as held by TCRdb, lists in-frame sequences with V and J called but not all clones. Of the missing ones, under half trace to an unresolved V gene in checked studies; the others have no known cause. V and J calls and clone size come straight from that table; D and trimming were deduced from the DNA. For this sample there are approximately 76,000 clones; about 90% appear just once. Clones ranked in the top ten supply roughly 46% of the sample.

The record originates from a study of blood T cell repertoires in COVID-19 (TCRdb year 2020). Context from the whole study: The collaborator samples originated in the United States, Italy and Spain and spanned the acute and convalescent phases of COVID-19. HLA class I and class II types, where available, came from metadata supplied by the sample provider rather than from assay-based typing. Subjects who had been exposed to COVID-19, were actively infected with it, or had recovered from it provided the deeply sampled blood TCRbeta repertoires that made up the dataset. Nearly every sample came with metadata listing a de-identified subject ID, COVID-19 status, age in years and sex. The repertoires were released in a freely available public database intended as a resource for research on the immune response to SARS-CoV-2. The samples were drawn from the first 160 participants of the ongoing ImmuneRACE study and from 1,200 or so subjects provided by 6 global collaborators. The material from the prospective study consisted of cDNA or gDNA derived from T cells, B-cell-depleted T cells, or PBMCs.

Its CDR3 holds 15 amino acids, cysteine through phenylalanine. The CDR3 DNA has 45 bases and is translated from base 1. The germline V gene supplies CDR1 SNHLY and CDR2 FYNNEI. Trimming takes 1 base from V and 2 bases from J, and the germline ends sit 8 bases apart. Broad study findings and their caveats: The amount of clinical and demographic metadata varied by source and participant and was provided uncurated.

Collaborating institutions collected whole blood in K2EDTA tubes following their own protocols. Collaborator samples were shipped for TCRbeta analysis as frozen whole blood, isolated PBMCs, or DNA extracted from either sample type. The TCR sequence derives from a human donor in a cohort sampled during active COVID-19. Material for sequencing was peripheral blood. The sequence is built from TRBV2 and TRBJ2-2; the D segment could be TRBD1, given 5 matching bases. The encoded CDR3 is CASSEVRENTGELFF. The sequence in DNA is TGTGCCAGCAGTGAAGTCAGGGAAAACACCGGGGAGCTGTTTTTT.